The rows below give T cell receptor beta chains drawn from one sample of a study of T cells after yellow fever vaccination. MiXCR, applied by TCRdb to the 5' RACE reads, yields one record per CDR3 protein. Among 200,000 to 250,000 distinct CDR3 sequences listed, about 7.1% were seen once. This material consisted of CD4+ T cells sorted from PBMCs, taken 15 days after the yellow fever booster vaccination. Receptor source: a man aged 25-40 years who received the YFV17D yellow fever vaccine. Each CDR3 is given with its conserved first and last residue. D genes are given only for firm matches. For some rows the clone size is stated as once, few or many, or as a class when expanded; others skip it.

DNA | CDR3 | size | D | J | V
TGCAGTGCCGAGAGGGTGAGCGGTACTACCCCCTCAGGGCAGTACTTC | CSAERVSGTTPSGQYF | many | - | TRBJ2-7 | TRBV20-1
TGTGCCAGTAGTGTCAAGGGTGGAGGCTACACCTTC | CASSVKGGGYTF | - | - | TRBJ1-2 | TRBV19
TGTGCCAGCTCGCACTCGGGGCGGGAGGGCTACAATGAGCAGTTCTTC | CASSHSGREGYNEQFF | many | TRBD2 | TRBJ2-1 | TRBV18
TGTGCCAGCAGTTATTACGGGGGCGAAGAGACCCAGTACTTC | CASSYYGGEETQYF | many | - | TRBJ2-5 | TRBV6-2/TRBV6-3
TGTGCCAGCAGTTTACTAGGAAATAATGAAAAACTGTTTTTT | CASSLLGNNEKLFF | - | - | TRBJ1-4 | TRBV6-5
TGTGCCACCTGCGCCGGGACAGGGGGATACAATGAGCAGTTCTTC | CATCAGTGGYNEQFF | few | TRBD1 | TRBJ2-1 | TRBV24-1
TGTGCCAGCAGGAACGACCTGGACGGAGATACGCAGTATTTT | CASRNDLDGDTQYF | few | - | TRBJ2-3 | TRBV6-1
TGCAGTGCTAGAGATCTCGTGCTCAATGAGCAGTTCTTC | CSARDLVLNEQFF | many | - | TRBJ2-1 | TRBV20-1
TGTGCCAGCAGCTTAGCGCATGAGCAGTACTTC | CASSLAHEQYF | few | - | TRBJ2-7 | TRBV7-8
TGTGCCAGTAGTCGGGACCTTTTTCTAGCGCAGTACTTC | CASSRDLFLAQYF | - | - | TRBJ2-7 | TRBV19
TGTGCCAGCAGCTTATTGCCAAGGACAGGGTTGAACAATGAGCAGTTCTTC | CASSLLPRTGLNNEQFF | few | TRBD1 | TRBJ2-1 | TRBV7-9
TGCAGTGCTAAAAGGACAGGGGCCACTGAAGCTTTCTTT | CSAKRTGATEAFF | few | TRBD1 | TRBJ1-1 | TRBV20-1
TGTGCCAGCAGCCCCGGGAGGCCTGTTACCATCATTAATGAAAAACTGTTTTTT | CASSPGRPVTIINEKLFF | - | - | TRBJ1-4 | TRBV4-2
TGTGCCAGCAGCTTCCAGGGGATAGCGGGAGAGAACGAGCAGTACTTC | CASSFQGIAGENEQYF | - | TRBD2 | TRBJ2-7 | TRBV7-2
TGTGCCAGCAGCTTAGCCGAGGGAGCGGCCAAAAACATTCAGTACTTC | CASSLAEGAAKNIQYF | many | - | TRBJ2-4 | TRBV7-9
TGTGCCAGCAGCTTAGTTCACAATGAGCAGTTCTTC | CASSLVHNEQFF | many | - | TRBJ2-1 | TRBV7-2
TGTGCCAGCAGGGCTGTTAGCGGGAGGGGGCAAGAGACCCAGTACTTC | CASRAVSGRGQETQYF | few | TRBD2 | TRBJ2-5 | TRBV28
TGTGCCAGCAGTCCTCATGCGACAAGAGAGCAGTTCTTC | CASSPHATREQFF | - | - | TRBJ2-1 | TRBV6-1
TGTGCCAGCTCACCCACCTGGGTTCACTCTGGGGCCAACGTCCTGACTTTC | CASSPTWVHSGANVLTF | - | - | TRBJ2-6 | TRBV18
TGTGCCAGCAGTAGACGTCCCGGGACTAGCGGGAGGAGGGCCTACAATGAGCAGTTCTTC | CASSRRPGTSGRRAYNEQFF | few | TRBD2 | TRBJ2-1 | TRBV28
TGCAGTGCTAGACCTACGACCTTTACTTACAATGAGCAGTTCTTC | CSARPTTFTYNEQFF | few | - | TRBJ2-1 | TRBV20-1
TGCAGCGTTGGCCGGGTCACAGATACGCAGTATTTT | CSVGRVTDTQYF | many | - | TRBJ2-3 | TRBV29-1
TGTGCCAGCAGCCCGACAGGGAACAAACCTGAAGCTTTCTTT | CASSPTGNKPEAFF | many | TRBD1 | TRBJ1-1 | TRBV9
TGTGCCAGCTCACCGCTGGGGGCACCAGGGCACAATGAGCAGTTCTTC | CASSPLGAPGHNEQFF | - | - | TRBJ2-1 | TRBV18
TGTGCCAGCAGCTTACAGGGACAGGGGGCAAACACTGAAGCTTTCTTT | CASSLQGQGANTEAFF | few | TRBD1 | TRBJ1-1 | TRBV3-1
TGTGCCAGCAGCTTCCTGGTAGTGGCAGATACGCAGTATTTT | CASSFLVVADTQYF | - | - | TRBJ2-3 | TRBV7-2
TGTGCCAGCTCACCAAAAGAGAGGAACACTGAAGCTTTCTTT | CASSPKERNTEAFF | - | - | TRBJ1-1 | TRBV18
TGTGCCAGCAGTTTAGCTCATGGGCAAGAGACCCAGTACTTC | CASSLAHGQETQYF | few | - | TRBJ2-5 | TRBV12-3/TRBV12-4
TGTGCCAGCAGTTACCAAGGGCCCTACAATGAGCAGTTCTTC | CASSYQGPYNEQFF | - | - | TRBJ2-1 | TRBV6-2/TRBV6-3
TGTGCCAGCAGCCAAAAACATGGTACTGCTTTCTTT | CASSQKHGTAFF | - | - | TRBJ1-1 | TRBV3-1
TGTGCCAGCAGTTTAGGCCAGGGAGGCTCCTACGAGCAGTACTTC | CASSLGQGGSYEQYF | many | - | TRBJ2-7 | TRBV12-3/TRBV12-4
TGCAGTGCCCGACCTCGGGGGTTCGAAACAGATACGCAGTATTTT | CSARPRGFETDTQYF | few | - | TRBJ2-3 | TRBV20-1
TGCGCCAGCAGCTTGGATCCTAGCGGGAGAGGATACACGCAGTATTTT | CASSLDPSGRGYTQYF | many | TRBD2 | TRBJ2-3 | TRBV5-1
TGTGCCAGCAGCTATCTCGGGTCCACAGATACGCAGTATTTT | CASSYLGSTDTQYF | few | - | TRBJ2-3 | TRBV7-2
TGCAGTGCTAGACGAGGGGTGTTTAGCGGGACGGGGAAGAGCGAGCAGTACTTC | CSARRGVFSGTGKSEQYF | - | TRBD2 | TRBJ2-7 | TRBV20-1
TGTGCCGTAGGTAGCACCTACGAGCAGTACTTC | CAVGSTYEQYF | - | - | TRBJ2-7 | TRBV25-1
TGTGCCTGGAGTCCCACGACAGGTCCTTATGAGCAGTTCTTC | CAWSPTTGPYEQFF | few | - | TRBJ2-1 | TRBV30
TGCGCCAGCAGCTCGGCAGGGCTAGCGGGGAATGAGCAGTTCTTC | CASSSAGLAGNEQFF | - | TRBD2 | TRBJ2-1 | TRBV5-1
TGCGCCAGCAGCGAGGGCAGGTACAATGAGCAGTTCTTC | CASSEGRYNEQFF | many | - | TRBJ2-1 | TRBV5-1
TGTGCCAGCAGCTTAACGGGAGGGCCTAGTAATGAGCAGTTCTTC | CASSLTGGPSNEQFF | - | TRBD2 | TRBJ2-1 | TRBV7-2
TGCGCCAGCACCCGGGACCATAGCGGGAGCTACGAGCAGTACTTC | CASTRDHSGSYEQYF | few | TRBD2 | TRBJ2-7 | TRBV5-1
TGTGCCAGCGGCACGAAGCCAGGAGGGAGAGGGTACAATGAGCAGTTCTTC | CASGTKPGGRGYNEQFF | - | - | TRBJ2-1 | TRBV14
TGTGCCAGCAGTGAAGTCGACACCGGGGAGCTGTTTTTT | CASSEVDTGELFF | few | - | TRBJ2-2 | TRBV2
TGTGCCAGCAGACTATCGGTGGGCTCCTACAATGAGCAGTTCTTC | CASRLSVGSYNEQFF | few | - | TRBJ2-1 | TRBV6-1
TGCAGTGCTAGTAACAGGGGACTCGCTTTTAGCAATCAGCCCCAGCATTTT | CSASNRGLAFSNQPQHF | - | TRBD1 | TRBJ1-5 | TRBV20-1
TGTTCCAGCCATGTCAGGGGCGGTCAGAACGGGGAGCTGTTTTTT | CSSHVRGGQNGELFF | - | - | TRBJ2-2 | TRBV5-8
TGCAGTGCCGGCTTCAGGGGGAACACCGGGGAGCTGTTTTTT | CSAGFRGNTGELFF | few | - | TRBJ2-2 | TRBV20-1
TGTGCCAGCAGCCCGCGGTATACAGGGACTGCCAAAAACATTCAGTACTTC | CASSPRYTGTAKNIQYF | few | - | TRBJ2-4 | TRBV7-2
TGTGCCACCAGTATGGACAAGGGGGGCTACGAGCAGTACTTC | CATSMDKGGYEQYF | many | - | TRBJ2-7 | TRBV15